The present T cell receptor beta chain was sequenced within a study of cytomegalovirus exposure and HLA in healthy donors. This PCR relied on a set of 60 Vbeta primers and 13 Jbeta primers. Clones were read by immunoSEQ multiplex PCR, and TCRdb kept only the in-frame ones, dropping some. The table includes roughly 180,000 clones, roughly 80% detected once. This CDR3 has 14 residues. Trimming took off 3 bases at V and 3 bases at J, with 11 bases between the two ends. CDR1 MNHNS and CDR2 SASEGT come from the germline V gene. The source material was PBMCs. V gene TRBV6-1 combines with J gene TRBJ1-1; maybe TRBD1 (5 bases). This clonotype originated in a woman in her 30s in good health and CMV-seropositive. The DNA of the CDR3 is TGTGCCAGCAGTGAGGCTGGGGGGGACACTGAAGCTTTCTTT. Translated, it gives CASSEAGGDTEAFF.